The clone carrying this T cell receptor (beta chain) appeared a few times. Antigen unknown. This sample was taken from a study of shared clonotypes between healthy human individuals. Only in-frame clones appear in the TCRdb table, and some are missing; sequencing was by immunoSEQ multiplex PCR. In the table there are some 1,900,000 clones, about 95% of which are singletons. The naive CD8 subset, CD45RO-negative cells positively selected for CCR7, excluded terminally differentiated effector memory CD45RA+ cells. General study points: Shared clonotypes: 4.5% to 5% naive CD4, 3% to 3.5% naive CD8, about 2.2% memory CD4, 0.4% to 0.5% memory CD8.

The sample consisted of naive CD8+ T cells sorted from blood. The sequence was collected from a man aged 18 to 29 in good health.

DNA for the CDR3: TGTGCCAGCAGCGTAGGACAGGGCCCTGGAAACACCATATATTTT. This translates into CASSVGQGPGNTIYF. The rearrangement links TRBV9 to TRBJ1-3, with 7 bases identical to TRBD1. Trimming cost V 0 bases and J 2 bases; bases outside gene matches: 2. CDR1 SGDLS and CDR2 YYNGEE come from the germline V gene. The CDR3 totals 15 residues. The entire variable domain, with the rest obtained from reference TRBV9 and TRBJ1-3, is as follows: DSGVTQTPKHLITATGQRVTLRCSPRSGDLSVYWYQQSLDQGLQFLIQYYNGEERAKGNILERFSAQQFPDLHSELNLSSLELGDSALYFCASSVGQGPGNTIYFGEGSWLTVV.